The 29 T cell receptor beta chains listed next were all sequenced from one sample in a study of blood T cell repertoires in COVID-19. The assay was immunoSEQ multiplex PCR, and TCRdb's table has in-frame clones only and misses some. The repertoire holds approximately 380,000 clones, with 88% as singletons. The sequenced material came from PBMCs or T cells enriched from blood (not recorded which). These receptors all stem from a woman in her late teens or twenties who had recovered from COVID-19.

This chain connects TRBV7-8 to TRBJ2-3; 8 bases are shared with TRBD2. The CDR3 contains 15 residues. Trimming took 4 bases from V and 1 from J; bases not matched to a gene: 4. Germline CDR1 reads SGHVS; CDR2 reads FQNEAQ. DNA of the CDR3: TGTGCCAGCAGCTCCCATAGCGGGGGCACAGATACGCAGTATTTT. As protein: CASSSHSGGTDTQYF.

The CDR3 sequence: CASSRGAGGMTQYF. The CDR3 DNA is TGTGCCAGCAGCCGAGGGGCGGGAGGGATGACCCAGTACTTC. This chain uses TRBV7-9 with TRBJ2-5; 9 bases are shared with TRBD2. Unmatched junction bases numbered 8, after V lost 5 bases and J lost 7 bases. Germline values: CDR1 SEHNR, CDR2 FQNEAQ (reference sequence). The CDR3 covers 14 residues.

The chain couples TRBV2 to TRBJ1-2; D is undetermined. This CDR3 contains 15 residues. Trimming cost V 6 bases and J 2 bases, with 16 bases left between them. Per the germline V gene, CDR1 is SNHLY and CDR2 is FYNNEI. CDR3 loop: CASSLDFLRNYGYTF. As DNA, the CDR3 is TGTGCCAGCAGCCTCGACTTTCTAAGGAACTATGGCTACACCTTC.

The chain joins TRBV5-1 to TRBJ2-5; 8 bases are a match to TRBD2. The CDR3 has 15 amino acids. Trimming at V came to 4 bases and at J to 5 bases, leaving 10 bases not matched to a gene. From germline, CDR1 is SGHRS and CDR2 YFSETQ. CDR3 region: CASSVGSGARETQYF. The CDR3 region has the DNA TGCGCCAGCAGCGTCGGTAGCGGGGCCAGGGAGACCCAGTACTTC.

The gene calls are TRBV30 and TRBJ1-1, with D possibly TRBD1 on 5 matching bases. Germline lookup yields CDR1 GTSNPN and CDR2 SVGIG (reference sequence). The length of the CDR3 is 11 residues. Trimming removed 7 bases at V and 4 bases at J, with 10 bases between. CDR3 loop: CASGRGTEAFF. CDR3 nucleotide sequence: TGTGCCTCAGGGCGCGGCACTGAAGCTTTCTTT.

This clone came up a few times. This chain uses TRBV5-4 with TRBJ1-1; maybe TRBD1 (5 bases). The germline V gene has CDR1 SGHNT and CDR2 YYREEE (reference sequence). The ends were cut back, 4 bases at V and 1 base at J, with 20 bases in the middle. The CDR3 contains 17 residues. Here the CDR3 reads CASSPRRTKERNTEAFF. The CDR3 coding sequence is TGTGCCAGCAGCCCAAGAAGGACAAAAGAACGGAACACTGAAGCTTTCTTT.

The chain employs TRBV2 and TRBJ2-7, with a weak D call TRBD1 (6 bases). V lost 4 bases and J 0 bases, leaving 13 bases between the germline ends. Germline CDR1 reads SNHLY; CDR2 reads FYNNEI. The CDR3 is made up of 15 amino acids. The CDR3 bases are TGTGCCAGCAGTGTTCCGCCAGGGGCCTCCTACGAGCAGTACTTC. Protein sequence: CASSVPPGASYEQYF. The variable domain in full, completed from reference TRBV2 and TRBJ2-7, reads EPEVTQTPSHQVTQMGQEVILRCVPISNHLYFYWYRQILGQKVEFLVSFYNNEISEKSEIFDDQFSVERPDGSNFTLKIRSTKLEDSAMYFCASSVPPGASYEQYFGPGTRLTVT.

This chain connects TRBV5-1 to TRBJ1-4; D is perhaps TRBD1 (5 bases). This CDR3 spans 15 amino acids. Trimming removed 3 bases at V and 4 bases at J, with 13 bases between. CDR1 and CDR2 (germline): SGHRS, YFSETQ. The CDR3 protein is CASSWKDSFNEKLFF. The CDR3 bases are TGCGCCAGCAGCTGGAAAGACAGCTTTAATGAAAAACTGTTTTTT.

The chain carries TRBV5-5 and TRBJ2-2; TRBD1 is a possible D gene (5 bases). This CDR3 region has 14 residues. Per the germline V gene, CDR1 is SGHKS and CDR2 is YYEKEE (reference sequence). Trimming took off 0 bases at V and 6 bases at J, with 9 bases between the two ends. CDR3 nucleotide sequence: TGTGCCAGCAGCTTGGGGGGCAGCGCCGGGGAGCTGTTTTTT. As protein: CASSLGGSAGELFF.

The chain joins TRBV28 to TRBJ1-2, with 9 bases lining up with TRBD1. There are 15 residues in the CDR3. Germline V gives CDR1 MDHEN, CDR2 SYDVKM. Germline trimming cut 6 bases from V and 8 bases from J; bases unmatched to any gene: 13. CDR3 loop: CASSQNPRQGGGYTF. In nucleotides, the CDR3 is TGTGCCAGCAGCCAAAATCCCCGACAGGGGGGAGGCTACACCTTC.

The V gene is TRBV7-2, the J gene TRBJ1-1; 8 bases are a match to TRBD1. Germline V gene lookup returns CDR1 SGHTA and CDR2 FQGNSA. With 8 bases clipped from V and 0 bases from J, the junction kept 8 bases outside the gene matches. The CDR3 has 15 amino acids. CDR3 nucleotides: TGTGCCAGCGACTCGACAGGGGCGCTGAACACTGAAGCTTTCTTT. Its translation is CASDSTGALNTEAFF. The full variable domain, with the rest looked up from reference TRBV7-2 and TRBJ1-1, is GAGVSQSPSNKVTEKGKDVELRCDPISGHTALYWYRQSLGQGLEFLIYFQGNSAPDKSGLPSDRFSAERTGGSVSTLTIQRTQQEDSAVYLCASDSTGALNTEAFFGQGTRLTVV.

This clone was detected once. V and J are TRBV28 and TRBJ1-1, with unresolved D. The germline V gene encodes CDR1 MDHEN and CDR2 SYDVKM. Trimming took off 5 bases at V and 3 bases at J, with 10 bases between the two ends. This CDR3 spans 13 amino acids. The CDR3 DNA follows: TGTGCCAGCAGTCGTCGACTTGACACTGAAGCTTTCTTT. This sequence encodes CASSRRLDTEAFF.

This sequence joins TRBV19 and TRBJ2-1; D might be TRBD1 (5 bases). CDR3 length: 15 amino acids. The V gene lost 3 bases and the J gene lost 6 bases, with 15 bases spanning the gap. Germline CDR1 reads LNHDA; CDR2 reads SQIVND (reference sequence). The CDR3 sequence: CASSIAVGTGNEQFF. In DNA, the CDR3 is TGTGCCAGTAGTATTGCCGTGGGCACAGGCAATGAGCAGTTCTTC.

The rearrangement joins TRBV5-1 to TRBJ1-2; 8 bases line up with TRBD1. Trimming took 4 bases from V and 8 from J; bases not matched to a gene: 7. The CDR3 is made up of 13 amino acids. Germline V gene data show CDR1 as SGHRS and CDR2 as YFSETQ. CDR3 DNA sequence: TGCGCCAGCAGCCCAGACAGGGGAGGAGGCTACACCTTC. It specifies CASSPDRGGGYTF. Variable domain in full (rest from reference TRBV5-1 and TRBJ1-2): KAGVTQTPRYLIKTRGQQVTLSCSPISGHRSVSWYQQTPGQGLQFLFEYFSETQRNKGNFPGRFSGRQFSNSRSEMNVSTLELGDSALYLCASSPDRGGGYTFGSGTRLTVV.

This chain joins TRBV14 and TRBJ1-2; TRBD1 agrees at 8 bases. Germline lookup yields CDR1 SGHDN and CDR2 FVKESK. With V trimmed by 1 base and J by 7 bases, 2 bases remained unmatched. This CDR3 comprises 13 residues. The CDR3 DNA follows: TGTGCCAGCAGCCAAGTCGACAGGGGTGGCTACACCTTC. Translated, it gives CASSQVDRGGYTF.

The chain recombines TRBV6-5 with TRBJ1-5; D uncertain. Trimming removed 0 bases at V and 3 bases at J, with 9 bases between. CDR3 length: 15 amino acids. CDR1 and CDR2 (germline): MNHEY, SVGAGI. The CDR3 DNA is TGTGCCAGCAGTTACTCTGGCGGTATCAATCAGCCCCAGCATTTT. This gives the protein CASSYSGGINQPQHF.

The chain employs TRBV27 and TRBJ2-1, with D perhaps TRBD2 (6 bases). The germline V gene has CDR1 MNHEY and CDR2 SMNVEV (reference sequence). The CDR3 covers 14 residues. Trimming took off 3 bases at V and 9 bases at J, with 15 bases between the two ends. CDR3 nucleotides: TGTGCCAGCAGTTTTGGGGGGATAAGCGGTGAGCAGTTCTTC. Its protein is CASSFGGISGEQFF.

The chain has TRBV5-1 and TRBJ2-7; possibly TRBD2 for D (5 bases). The CDR3 extends over 15 amino acids. Germline CDR1 SGHRS, CDR2 YFSETQ. The V end lost 0 bases, the J end lost 0 bases, and 10 bases lay between the germline ends. CDR3 protein: CASSLDLASSYEQYF. CDR3 in DNA: TGCGCCAGCAGCTTGGATCTAGCCAGCTCCTACGAGCAGTACTTC.

The chain uses TRBV7-2 and TRBJ1-1; no clear D gene. The CDR3 length is 14 residues. Germline V gene data show CDR1 as SGHTA and CDR2 as FQGNSA. Trimming removed 1 base from V and 1 base from J, with 7 bases in between. CDR3 region: CASSLELRNTEAFF. CDR3 nucleotides: TGTGCCAGCAGCTTAGAACTGAGGAACACTGAAGCTTTCTTT.

This clone has just one count. The V call is TRBV27, the J call TRBJ1-2; D is undetermined. The germline CDR1 and CDR2 sequences are MNHEY and SMNVEV (reference sequence). CDR3 length: 16 amino acids. V was trimmed by 5 bases and J by 4 bases, leaving 20 bases between them. The CDR3, as DNA: TGTGCCAGCAGTCCCGTAGGGAGCCTGGGTGCCTATGGCTACACCTTC. This gives the protein CASSPVGSLGAYGYTF.

The chain joins TRBV4-1 to TRBJ1-2, with D tentatively TRBD1 (5 bases). Trimming took 1 base from V and 0 from J, leaving 15 bases between them. This CDR3 comprises 17 residues. CDR1 and CDR2 from the germline V gene are MGHRA and YSYEKL. The CDR3 nucleotides read TGCGCCAGCAGCCAAGGGCGGGGGGAGTACCCTAACTATGGCTACACCTTC. Protein: CASSQGRGEYPNYGYTF.

The chain has TRBV7-6 and TRBJ2-1; D is unclear. The CDR3 spans 13 residues. The germline gives CDR1 SGHVS, CDR2 FNYEAQ. V was trimmed by 5 bases and J by 5 bases, leaving 10 bases between them. CDR3 sequence (DNA): TGTGCCAGCAGCCGGTCTCTAGACAATGAGCAGTTCTTC. Protein product: CASSRSLDNEQFF.

The chain carries TRBV7-9 and TRBJ1-4; 7 positions agree with TRBD1. CDR1 and CDR2 from the germline V gene are SEHNR and FQNEAQ (reference sequence). V dropped 5 bases and J dropped 0; count of bases not matched to a gene: 12. The CDR3 loop spans 18 amino acids. In DNA form, the CDR3 reads TGTGCCAGCAGCCCATGGGGGACAGTTGCATCAACTAATGAAAAACTGTTTTTT. Protein product: CASSPWGTVASTNEKLFF.

A single count supports this clone. The chain recombines TRBV19 with TRBJ1-5; D gene unclear. Looked up from germline, CDR1 is LNHDA and CDR2 is SQIVND (reference sequence). This CDR3 region has 15 residues. Trimming took 0 bases from V and 0 from J, leaving 6 bases between them. As DNA, the CDR3 is TGTGCCAGTAGTATAGACGGTGGTAGCAATCAGCCCCAGCATTTT. It specifies CASSIDGGSNQPQHF. Filled out from reference TRBV19 and TRBJ1-5, the complete variable domain reads DGGITQSPKYLFRKEGQNVTLSCEQNLNHDAMYWYRQDPGQGLRLIYYSQIVNDFQKGDIAEGYSVSREKKESFPLTVTSAQKNPTAFYLCASSIDGGSNQPQHFGDGTRLSIL.

The genes are TRBV13 and TRBJ2-5; TRBD1 might be the D (6 bases). CDR1 and CDR2 (germline): PRHDT, FYEKMQ (reference sequence). Trimming shortened V by 1 base and J by 9 bases, and 12 bases separated the two germline ends. The CDR3 is 13 residues long. The DNA for the CDR3 is TGTGCCAGCAGCTTAGACCGCGCAGGGGCCCAGTACTTC. Translating gives CASSLDRAGAQYF. The full variable domain, with the rest looked up from reference TRBV13 and TRBJ2-5, is AAGVIQSPRHLIKEKRETATLKCYPIPRHDTVYWYQQGPGQDPQFLISFYEKMQSDKGSIPDRFSAQQFSDYHSELNMSSLELGDSALYFCASSLDRAGAQYFGPGTRLLVL.

The rearrangement links TRBV30 to TRBJ1-6; no definite D call. CDR1 and CDR2 (germline): GTSNPN, SVGIG (reference sequence). The CDR3 covers 12 residues. V was cut by 0 bases and J by 11 bases, with 8 bases left in between. CDR3 nucleotides: TGTGCCTGGAGTGTACAAAATCCACCCCTCCACTTT. Protein: CAWSVQNPPLHF.

The genes are TRBV5-5 and TRBJ1-2; TRBD1 aligns across 8 bases. The CDR3 length is 14 residues. Germline values: CDR1 SGHKS, CDR2 YYEKEE (reference sequence). V lost 5 bases and J lost 4; bases outside the gene matches: 7. DNA for the CDR3: TGTGCCAGCAGATTAGGACAGGGAAGCTATGGCTACACCTTC. Translating it yields CASRLGQGSYGYTF.

In its sample, this clone was seen once. The chain joins TRBV5-6 to TRBJ1-4; TRBD1 matches at 9 bases. Per the germline V gene, CDR1 is SGHDT and CDR2 is YYEEEE. V was pared by 4 bases and J by 4 bases, with 8 bases of the junction left unmatched. This CDR3 spans 16 amino acids. The CDR3 region is CASSQTGTGNNEKLFF. The CDR3 region has the DNA TGTGCCAGCAGCCAAACCGGGACAGGGAATAATGAAAAACTGTTTTTT.

Concerning this clone: Sequence at one end of the junction differs from germline and may be a read error. This sequence joins TRBV13 and TRBJ1-5, with 7 nucleotides matching TRBD1. Germline values: CDR1 PRHDT, CDR2 FYEKMQ (reference sequence). The CDR3 covers 14 residues. CDR3 loop: CASSLGGNNQPQHF. CDR3 DNA: TGTGCCAGCAGTTTAGGGGGCAACAATCAGCCCCAGCATTTT.